Listed below are T cell receptor beta chains from one sample, sequenced in a study of post-analysis software for immune sequencing data. TCRdb ran MiXCR on the PCR reads and lists one entry per CDR3 protein. There are some 800,000 distinct CDR3 sequences in the sample; just over 45% occur only once, and 4.9% lies in the top ten. Material: blood. The receptors come from a girl aged 5 to 17 with multiple sclerosis. Each CDR3 is given with its conserved first and last residue. A D gene is named only where the DNA matches it firmly. The size field is filled for only some rows; it gives once, few, many or a size class.

j_gene,v_gene,d_gene,abundance,CDR3nt,CDR3aa
TRBJ2-1,TRBV6-5,-,-,TGTGCCAGCAGTTACAGGCAGTTCTTC,CASSYRQFF
TRBJ1-5,TRBV7-2,-,-,TGTGCCAGCAGCTTTGGGGGGGGAGCGGTACGTCAGCCCCAGCATTTT,CASSFGGGAVRQPQHF
TRBJ1-1,TRBV7-2,TRBD1,few,TGTGCCAGCACCACGGGACAGGCTATGAACACTGAAGCTTTCTTT,CASTTGQAMNTEAFF
TRBJ2-1,TRBV5-6,-,-,TGTGCCAGCATCAACCGGGGATACTCCTACAATGAGCAGTTCTTC,CASINRGYSYNEQFF
TRBJ2-3,TRBV27,TRBD2,few,TGTGCCAGCAGTCGGAAGCGGGAGATGCGCACAGATACGCAGTATTTT,CASSRKREMRTDTQYF
TRBJ2-3,TRBV4-1,-,-,TGCGCCAGCAGCCAAGATGTAGCGGAACCCACAGATACGCAGTATTTT,CASSQDVAEPTDTQYF
TRBJ2-1,TRBV9,-,-,TGTGCCAGCAGCCCCACCGGGGCCCGCACAGCTGAGCAGTTCTTC,CASSPTGARTAEQFF
TRBJ2-7,TRBV27,-,-,TGTGCCAGCGGACTCGACAGGCCCGTCTACGAGCAGTACTTC,CASGLDRPVYEQYF
TRBJ2-3,TRBV7-2,-,-,TGTGCCAGCAGCTTAAGGGGCCGACAGGCCGGGGATACGCAGTATTTT,CASSLRGRQAGDTQYF
TRBJ1-1,TRBV14,-,-,TGCGCCAGCAGCCAAGACGCGGGGGCCACGAACACTGAAGTTTTCTTT,CASSQDAGATNTEVFF
TRBJ2-2,TRBV7-2,-,-,TGTGCCAGCAGCCCGCTAGCGAACACCGGGGAGCTGTTTTTT,CASSPLANTGELFF
TRBJ2-4,TRBV9,-,-,TGTGCCAGCAGCGTAGACAGCCTAGCCAAAAACATTCAGTACTTC,CASSVDSLAKNIQYF
TRBJ2-6,TRBV6-4,-,-,TGTGCCAGCAGTGGCCCCGTAGGGACCACAATCTCTGGGGCCAACGTCCTGACTTTC,CASSGPVGTTISGANVLTF
TRBJ2-7,TRBV9,-,-,TGTGCCAGCAGCGTAAGCGGGACATCATCCGAGCAGTACTTC,CASSVSGTSSEQYF
TRBJ1-2,TRBV25-1,-,-,TGTGCCAGCAGTGAGCCGGGAAGGGATGGCTACACCTTC,CASSEPGRDGYTF
TRBJ2-1,TRBV20-1,TRBD2,-,TGCAGTGCTAGAGATGGAAGACCCGGACTAGCGGGAGGGCCGAGTCCCTACAATGAGCAGTTCTTC,CSARDGRPGLAGGPSPYNEQFF
TRBJ2-3,TRBV11-2,-,few,TGTGCCAGCAGCTTAGGCCGGGACTCTTTCACAGATACGCAGTATTTT,CASSLGRDSFTDTQYF
TRBJ2-2,TRBV5-8,TRBD2,-,TGTGCCAGCAGCCCGGGACTAGCGGGGGAGCTGTTTTTT,CASSPGLAGELFF
TRBJ2-3,TRBV7-9,-,-,TGTGCCAGGGACGCACCGGGGAGCACAGATACGCAGTATTTT,CARDAPGSTDTQYF
TRBJ2-3,TRBV7-9,TRBD2,once,TGTGCCAGCAGCGAAGGACTAGCCCAACCCACAGATACGCAGTATTTT,CASSEGLAQPTDTQYF
TRBJ2-1,TRBV28,TRBD1,few,TGTGCCAGCAGTTTTGACCCCAAGACAGGGGATTACAATGAGCAGTTCTTC,CASSFDPKTGDYNEQFF
TRBJ2-3,TRBV29-1,-,-,TGCAGCGTTGAAAGGTCAGGGGTTAGAACAGATACGCAGTATTTT,CSVERSGVRTDTQYF
TRBJ2-5,TRBV5-5,-,-,TGTGCCAGCAGCTTGGAAGGGCGTACGGGGACCCAGTACTTC,CASSLEGRTGTQYF
TRBJ2-5,TRBV4-3,-,many,TGCGCCAGCAGCCGCCTTAACCGGGCTCAAGAGACCCAGTACTTC,CASSRLNRAQETQYF
TRBJ2-7,TRBV12-3/TRBV12-4,-,-,TGTGCCAGCAGTTTAGACCCCATCTCCGAGCAGTACTTC,CASSLDPISEQYF
TRBJ1-1,TRBV2,TRBD1,-,TGTGCCAGCAGTTGGACAGGCCGGAGGTACACTGAAGCTTTCTTT,CASSWTGRRYTEAFF
TRBJ2-4,TRBV20-1,TRBD2,-,TGCAGTGCTGGCCTAGCGGGAGGGGGGGTCGAGGAGCAGTACTTC,CSAGLAGGGVEEQYF
TRBJ1-4,TRBV28,-,-,TGTGCCAGCAGTTTATTACTAGGTGAAAAACTGTTTTTT,CASSLLLGEKLFF
TRBJ2-3,TRBV10-3,-,-,TGTGCCATCAGTGACCAACAGTCCACAGATACGCAGTATTTT,CAISDQQSTDTQYF
TRBJ2-4,TRBV13,TRBD2,few,TGTGCCAGCAGCCCCGAGCGGGGAGCGATAGCCAAAAACATTCAGTACTTC,CASSPERGAIAKNIQYF
TRBJ2-7,TRBV28,-,few,TGTGCCAGCAGCGCGGCTAGCCACGAGCAGTACTTC,CASSAASHEQYF
TRBJ2-3,TRBV20-1,TRBD2,-,TGCAGTGCCCCGAGACTGATTAGCGGGAGCATCCCAGATACGCAGTATTTT,CSAPRLISGSIPDTQYF
TRBJ2-5,TRBV10-1,TRBD2,-,TGCGCCAGCAGTCGGACTAGCGGAGGGTGGAATGAGCAGTACTTC,CASSRTSGGWNEQYF
TRBJ2-1,TRBV5-6,-,few,TGTGCCAGCAGCGGGAGGAATATTGGTGAGCAGTTCTTC,CASSGRNIGEQFF
TRBJ1-4,TRBV5-1,TRBD1,few,TGTGCCAGCAGTTCCACAGGGGCAACTAATGAAAAACTGTTTTTT,CASSSTGATNEKLFF
TRBJ1-2,TRBV10-3,-,few,TGTGCCATCAGTGAGGAAGCTACAGCTAGCTATGGCTACACCTTC,CAISEEATASYGYTF
TRBJ2-1,TRBV27,TRBD2,-,TGTGCCAGCAGTTTAGGAGGACTAGCGGGGGGCAGGAGCTCCTACAATGAGCAGTTCTTC,CASSLGGLAGGRSSYNEQFF
TRBJ2-6,TRBV6-5,-,-,TGTGCCAGCAGTTACTCGGGGCAGGCCTCTGGGGCCAACGTCCTGACTTTC,CASSYSGQASGANVLTF
TRBJ2-1,TRBV9,TRBD2,-,TGTGCCTCCGATAGCGGGAGATTCGCCTACAATGAGCAGTTCTTC,CASDSGRFAYNEQFF
TRBJ1-5,TRBV9,-,-,TGTGCCAGCAGCGCAGGCCCCGAGGGGCAGCCCCAGCATTTT,CASSAGPEGQPQHF
TRBJ2-3,TRBV28,TRBD1,few,TGTGCCAGCAGGCTGCAAGGGGGCGGAACAGATACGCAGTATTTT,CASRLQGGGTDTQYF
TRBJ2-1,TRBV24-1,-,-,TGTGCCACCAGTGTCCCAGCAGGGGTCCCCTACAATGAGCAGTTCTTC,CATSVPAGVPYNEQFF
TRBJ1-2,TRBV29-1,-,-,TGCAGCGTTCCCCACAGGGCTGGCTACACCTTC,CSVPHRAGYTF
TRBJ2-3,TRBV5-1,TRBD2,-,TGCGCCAGCAGCTTCGGACTAGCGGGCCCCCCACCAACAGATACGCAGTATTTT,CASSFGLAGPPPTDTQYF
TRBJ2-2,TRBV27,-,few,TGTGCCAGCCGACATACCGGGGAGCTGTTTTTT,CASRHTGELFF
TRBJ2-1,TRBV15,TRBD2,-,TGTGCCACCAGCAGAGTGGTAGCGGGAGGGAGTGAGCAGTTCTTC,CATSRVVAGGSEQFF
TRBJ1-1,TRBV7-9,-,-,TGTGCCAGCAGCCGAATTTCCGGGGACGAAGCTTTCTTT,CASSRISGDEAFF
TRBJ2-5,TRBV20-1,TRBD2,-,TGCAGTGCTAGGAGGCTAGCGGAGTACCAAGAGACCCAGTACTTC,CSARRLAEYQETQYF
TRBJ2-1,TRBV20-1,TRBD2,-,TGCAGTGCCTGGACTAGCGCGAGCTCCTACAATGAGCAGTTCTTC,CSAWTSASSYNEQFF
TRBJ2-7,TRBV4-3,TRBD2,few,TGCGCCAGCAGCCAAGATTTGGGACTAGCTTGGTACTTC,CASSQDLGLAWYF
TRBJ2-5,TRBV29-1,TRBD2,-,TGCAGCGTTGTAGAGCTAGCGGGAGGTAAAGAGACCCAGTACTTC,CSVVELAGGKETQYF
TRBJ2-1,TRBV14,-,-,TGTGCCAGCAGCCGGAGGGGGGGGCAGTTCTTC,CASSRRGGQFF